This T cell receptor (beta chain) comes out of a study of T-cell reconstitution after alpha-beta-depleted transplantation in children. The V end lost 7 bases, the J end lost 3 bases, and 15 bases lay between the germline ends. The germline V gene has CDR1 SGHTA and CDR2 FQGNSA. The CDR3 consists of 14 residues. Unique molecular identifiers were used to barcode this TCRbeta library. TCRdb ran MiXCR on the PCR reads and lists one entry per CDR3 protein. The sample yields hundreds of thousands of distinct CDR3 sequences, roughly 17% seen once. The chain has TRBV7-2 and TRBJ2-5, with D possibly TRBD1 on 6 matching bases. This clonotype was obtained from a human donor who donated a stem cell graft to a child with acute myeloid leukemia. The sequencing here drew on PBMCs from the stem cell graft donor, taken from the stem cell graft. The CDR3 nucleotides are TGTGCCAGCACCCAAACAGGGAATAAAGAGACCCAGTACTTC. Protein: CASTQTGNKETQYF.